The T cell receptor (beta chain) under discussion was sequenced for a study of glioma-infiltrating T cells after dendritic cell vaccination. Study-wide findings and caveats: TCR clonality showed no direct relationship with survival.

Looked up from germline, CDR1 is MNHEY and CDR2 is SMNVEV (reference sequence). The CDR3 sequence is 13 residues long. Trimming at V came to 6 bases and at J to 3 bases, leaving 2 bases not matched to a gene. Sequencing was performed with immunoSEQ multiplex PCR; in TCRdb, only in-frame clones are kept and a portion is missing. The sample records approximately 100,000 clones, 79% being singletons. No glioblastoma patient carried an isocitrate dehydrogenase mutation. A word on this clone: The antigen is unknown. This could be a read error, since a much larger clone is one nucleotide away.

The receptor comes from a human donor with glioblastoma. The starting material was blood, obtained before dendritic cell vaccination. V is TRBV27 and J is TRBJ2-3; 8 bases are shared with TRBD2. CDR3 loop: CASRRGGTDTQYF. CDR3 coding DNA: TGTGCCAGCAGACGGGGGGGGACAGATACGCAGTATTTT.